The 8 T cell receptor beta chains given below trace back to one sample, sequenced in a study of blood T cell repertoires in COVID-19 (TCRdb year 2020). The library was built by means of the immunoSEQ multiplex PCR assay. Drawn from immuneACCESS, this table holds only the in-frame rearrangements with V and J called that TCRdb kept. Clones are partly lost; checked studies trace under half to an unresolved V gene and leave the rest unexplained. The sample data list about 170,000 clones, and 85% of these were observed just once. The leading ten clones occupy around 8.4% of the sample. Specimen: peripheral blood. These receptors were obtained from a woman aged 80 or older with COVID-19, enrolled during active disease.

This clone was detected only a few times. J is TRBJ1-1 and V is TRBV19, with D possibly being TRBD1 (5 bases). This CDR3 spans 14 amino acids. From germline, CDR1 is LNHDA and CDR2 SQIVND (reference sequence). Trimming removed 6 bases at V and 1 base at J, with 12 bases between. The CDR3 bases are TGTGCCAGTAGCACCTTCGGGGGGAACACTGAAGCTTTCTTT. This encodes CASSTFGGNTEAFF.

The J gene is TRBJ1-1, the V gene TRBV12-3 or TRBV12-4; D unresolved. V lost 2 bases and J lost 5, with 9 bases in between. The CDR3 has 13 amino acids. The DNA for the CDR3 is TGTGCCAGCAGTTTACCCCCCAGGACTGAAGCTTTCTTT. Residues: CASSLPPRTEAFF.

The V and J genes are TRBV20-1 and TRBJ2-1, with TRBD1 as a possible D gene (5 bases). With 3 bases removed from V and 6 bases from J, the gap between germline ends came to 18 bases. Germline V gene lookup returns CDR1 DFQATT and CDR2 SNEGSKA (reference sequence). The CDR3 totals 15 residues. The CDR3 is CSASAGFRTGNEQFF. CDR3 bases: TGCAGTGCTAGTGCAGGGTTCAGAACGGGCAATGAGCAGTTCTTC.

The chain is built from TRBV4-2 and TRBJ1-2; D might be TRBD1 (5 bases). Germline CDR1 and CDR2: LGHNA and YNFKEQ. The V end lost 1 base, the J end lost 7 bases, and 16 bases lay between the germline ends. The CDR3 has 15 residues. CDR3 nucleotides: TGTGCCAGCAGCCAAGGCCAGACGGGAGGGGCTGGCTACACCTTC. It yields the protein CASSQGQTGGAGYTF.

This clone was detected only once. The chain uses TRBV11-2 and TRBJ1-1, with D perhaps matching TRBD1 (6 bases). Germline CDR1 is SGHAT and CDR2 is FQNNGV. The CDR3 covers 12 residues. Trimming took off 2 bases at V and 9 bases at J, with 10 bases between the two ends. The CDR3 sequence is CASSLLGAKAFF. CDR3 bases: TGTGCCAGCAGCTTACTGGGGGCGAAAGCTTTCTTT.

J is TRBJ2-5 and V is TRBV5-1; the match to TRBD1 covers 8 bases. V was clipped by 8 bases and J by 5 bases; unmatched bases: 8. Germline CDR1 is SGHRS and CDR2 is YFSETQ. The CDR3 spans 13 residues. The CDR3 DNA follows: TGCGCCAGTACCCAGGGGGCTCGGGAGACCCAGTACTTC. Its protein product is CASTQGARETQYF.

The chain is built from TRBV6-5 and TRBJ2-2, with 8 bases aligning to TRBD2. The CDR3 covers 15 residues. The germline CDR1 and CDR2 sequences are MNHEY and SVGAGI. With V trimmed by 5 bases and J by 4 bases, 6 bases remained unmatched. The CDR3 nucleotides read TGTGCCAGCAGTCGTGGCGGGAGGCCCACCGGGGAGCTGTTTTTT. Protein: CASSRGGRPTGELFF.

V is TRBV5-1 and J is TRBJ2-3; TRBD2 might be the D (7 bases). Germline values: CDR1 SGHRS, CDR2 YFSETQ. V was pared by 6 bases and J by 2 bases, with 13 bases between. The CDR3 is made up of 14 amino acids. For the CDR3, the DNA is TGCGCCAGCACTGAAGCGGGACACACAGATACGCAGTATTTT. Its protein product is CASTEAGHTDTQYF.